This T cell receptor beta chain was identified during a study of T cells in Graves' hyperthyroidism and ophthalmopathy. V was trimmed by 3 bases and J by 4 bases, leaving 15 bases between them. Germline loops: CDR1 SNHLY, CDR2 FYNNEI. The CDR3 extends over 15 amino acids. Study findings and constraints: Most thyroid-expanded clonotypes above 0.001 were also found in blood. From stable hyperthyroidism, ophthalmopathy was set apart by a 13 V-J model. Ophthalmopathy, which appeared later, was predicted by the model a median approximately 6.7 months before onset.

What was amplified from RNA transcripts were TCR beta CDR3 regions. Researchers ran a first-round RT-PCR on the TCR CDR3 using the HTBI primer set. TCRdb independently ran MiXCR on the multiplex PCR reads; one entry per CDR3 protein. The sample has roughly 500,000 distinct CDR3 sequences, over 45% seen once. About this clonotype: Its specificity is unknown.

Patients having uncontrolled infection, another autoimmune disease, pregnancy or lactation were not included. The chain has TRBV2 and TRBJ1-2; possible D gene TRBD1, 6 bases. The sequencing input was peripheral blood or thyroid tissue (not recorded which). The clonotype comes from an adult woman with Graves' disease, either hyperthyroidism or ophthalmopathy (not recorded which). The CDR3 here is CASSEGARPAYGYTF. The CDR3 DNA sequence: TGTGCCAGCAGTGAGGGGGCCAGGCCTGCCTATGGCTACACCTTC.